This record looks at one T cell receptor (beta chain) sequence and its context. The study sampled nominally healthy donors, though unrecorded immune exposures were likely. This record comes from a study of cytomegalovirus exposure and HLA in healthy donors. Both 60 Vbeta primers and 13 Jbeta primers went into the PCR. The protocol was immunoSEQ multiplex PCR, while the TCRdb copy is restricted to in-frame clones and leaves out a portion. Of about 140,000 clones in the sample, approximately 67% were seen once. V dropped 5 bases and J dropped 3; count of bases not matched to a gene: 3. CDR3 length: 14 amino acids. The germline V gene encodes CDR1 MNHNY and CDR2 SVGAGI (reference sequence).

The chain uses TRBV6-6 and TRBJ2-7; TRBD2 matches at 11 bases. The sample consisted of PBMCs. This TCR was recovered from an older woman in good health and CMV-seronegative. The CDR3 DNA reads as TGTGCCAGCAGTCGTAGCGGGGGGGACTACGAGCAGTACTTC. Residues: CASSRSGGDYEQYF.